This T cell receptor (beta chain) was profiled in a study of cytomegalovirus exposure and HLA in healthy donors. The length of the CDR3 is 15 residues. With 4 bases clipped from V and 8 bases from J, the junction kept 12 bases outside the gene matches. Germline CDR1 LGHNA, CDR2 YSLEER. The PCR was carried out with 60 Vbeta primers and 13 Jbeta primers. TCRdb's copy holds only in-frame clones and misses some; the assay was immunoSEQ multiplex PCR. Its clone listing holds over 75,000 clones. General study findings and limits: TCR beta V segments were, for the most part, productive about 90% or about 30% of the time in an earlier analysis. The classifier, whose performance was assessed in both the original and validation cohorts, reportedly diagnosed cytomegalovirus status with high specificity and sensitivity. A later analysis found most CMV-associated TCR beta chains apparently HLA-restricted. Associated with cytomegalovirus, according to the listing, were 164 TCR beta chains.

Comment on this clone: Its antigen remains unknown.

Sequenced input: PBMCs. J is TRBJ1-2 and V is TRBV4-3, with 8 bases identical to TRBD1. The receptor comes from a girl aged 5-17 years in good health and CMV-seropositive. As DNA, the CDR3 is TGCGCCAGCAGCCGCGTGTTGGACAGGGAGGTCGGCTACACCTTC. Protein: CASSRVLDREVGYTF.